The rows below give T cell receptor beta chains drawn from one sample of a study of shared clonotypes between healthy human individuals. Clones were read by immunoSEQ multiplex PCR, and TCRdb kept only the in-frame ones, dropping some. Seen here are about 2.1 million clones, around 95% observed once, and the top ten hold about 1.7%. Sequencing input: naive CD8+ T cells from PBMCs. These receptors were taken from a man between 18 and 35 years old in good health. Some clones in this sample may be carry-over from other donors' samples. CDR3s include the opening cysteine and the closing phenylalanine or tryptophan. Fields, in order: CDR3 protein, CDR3 DNA, V gene, clone size, D gene, J gene. The D gene is left open where the match is weak. Clone sizes are given selectively: once, few, many, or a class where the clone is expanded.

CASSDTGFGETQYF | TGTGCCAGCAGTGATACAGGGTTCGGAGAGACCCAGTACTTC | TRBV27 | - | - | TRBJ2-5
CASSSTNPRTVNPGNTIYF | TGTGCCAGCAGTTCCACCAACCCTAGGACAGTAAACCCTGGGAACACCATATATTTT | TRBV27 | - | - | TRBJ1-3
CASSYGQSSSGYTF | TGTGCCAGCAGTTACGGACAGAGCTCTAGTGGCTACACCTTC | TRBV28 | - | - | TRBJ1-2
CASSLLPQDLPYEQYF | TGTGCCAGCAGTTTACTTCCACAAGACCTACCCTACGAGCAGTACTTC | TRBV27 | - | - | TRBJ2-7
CASSGYEGDTSVRELFF | TGTGCCAGCAGCGGCTATGAGGGGGACACATCGGTCCGGGAGCTGTTTTTT | TRBV9 | - | - | TRBJ2-2
CASSLVGGEQYF | TGCGCCAGCAGCCTCGTTGGGGGCGAGCAGTACTTC | TRBV4-1 | - | - | TRBJ2-7
CASRSQGDYGYTF | TGTGCCAGCAGGAGCCAGGGCGACTATGGCTACACCTTC | TRBV28 | - | - | TRBJ1-2
CASSLVADTSTDTQYF | TGTGCCAGCAGCTTAGTTGCGGATACTAGCACAGATACGCAGTATTTT | TRBV7-6 | once | - | TRBJ2-3
CASNFLLDNEQFF | TGTGCCTCTAATTTTCTCTTGGACAATGAGCAGTTCTTC | TRBV28 | - | - | TRBJ2-1
CASSLGGVGYNEQFF | TGTGCCAGCAGCTTAGGAGGAGTCGGTTACAATGAGCAGTTCTTC | TRBV7-8 | - | - | TRBJ2-1
CASSVGAGRGVDTQYF | TGTGCCAGCAGCGTAGGGGCCGGGAGAGGCGTCGATACGCAGTATTTT | TRBV9 | - | - | TRBJ2-3
CASSSVTALPYGYTF | TGTGCCAGCAGTTCCGTGACAGCTTTGCCCTATGGCTACACCTTC | TRBV28 | few | - | TRBJ1-2
CATSSRQGWSNQPQHF | TGTGCCACCAGCAGCAGACAGGGATGGAGCAATCAGCCCCAGCATTTT | TRBV15 | - | TRBD1 | TRBJ1-5
CASRSLGNTIYF | TGTGCCAGCAGATCCCTTGGAAACACCATATATTTT | TRBV6-5 | - | - | TRBJ1-3
CASSWGGNTEAFF | TGTGCCAGCAGTTGGGGAGGGAACACTGAAGCTTTCTTT | TRBV6-5 | once | - | TRBJ1-1
CASSSSGKGTDTQYF | TGTGCCAGCAGCTCTAGCGGGAAGGGCACAGATACGCAGTATTTT | TRBV7-9 | once | TRBD2 | TRBJ2-3
CASSELAADTQYF | TGTGCCAGTAGTGAACTAGCGGCGGATACGCAGTATTTT | TRBV19 | - | TRBD2 | TRBJ2-3
CASSPPRGPAETQYF | TGTGCCAGCTCACCACCCAGGGGGCCGGCAGAGACCCAGTACTTC | TRBV18 | - | TRBD1 | TRBJ2-5
CASSELGDFQHNTQYF | TGTGCCAGCAGCGAATTAGGGGATTTTCAGCACAATACGCAGTATTTT | TRBV9 | - | - | TRBJ2-3
CAISESRPQNTEAFF | TGTGCCATCAGTGAGTCGCGACCGCAGAACACTGAAGCTTTCTTT | TRBV10-3 | - | - | TRBJ1-1
CASTDLQKDTQYF | TGTGCCAGCACGGACTTGCAAAAAGATACGCAGTATTTT | TRBV6-6 | - | - | TRBJ2-3
CASSPTGVSYEQYF | TGCGCCAGCAGTCCGACAGGGGTGTCCTACGAGCAGTACTTC | TRBV5-1 | - | TRBD1 | TRBJ2-7
CSADRRNTIYF | TGCAGTGCGGACAGAAGAAACACCATATATTTT | TRBV20-1 | once | - | TRBJ1-3
CASRGNREGSTGELFF | TGTGCCAGCAGGGGGAACAGGGAAGGTAGCACCGGGGAGCTGTTTTTT | TRBV7-9 | - | - | TRBJ2-2